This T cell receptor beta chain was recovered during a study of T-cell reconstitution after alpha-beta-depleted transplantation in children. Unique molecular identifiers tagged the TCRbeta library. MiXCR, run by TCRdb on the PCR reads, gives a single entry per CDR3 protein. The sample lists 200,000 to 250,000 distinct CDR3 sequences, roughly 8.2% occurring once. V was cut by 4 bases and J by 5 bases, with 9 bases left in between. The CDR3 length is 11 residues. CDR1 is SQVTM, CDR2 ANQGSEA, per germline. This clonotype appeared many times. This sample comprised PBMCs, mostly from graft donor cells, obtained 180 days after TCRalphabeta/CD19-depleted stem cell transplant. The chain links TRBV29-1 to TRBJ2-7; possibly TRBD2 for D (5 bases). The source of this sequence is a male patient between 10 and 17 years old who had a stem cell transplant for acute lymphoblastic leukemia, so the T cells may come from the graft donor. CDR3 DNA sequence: TGCAGCGTTGGTTCCGGGGACGAGCAGTACTTC. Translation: CSVGSGDEQYF.